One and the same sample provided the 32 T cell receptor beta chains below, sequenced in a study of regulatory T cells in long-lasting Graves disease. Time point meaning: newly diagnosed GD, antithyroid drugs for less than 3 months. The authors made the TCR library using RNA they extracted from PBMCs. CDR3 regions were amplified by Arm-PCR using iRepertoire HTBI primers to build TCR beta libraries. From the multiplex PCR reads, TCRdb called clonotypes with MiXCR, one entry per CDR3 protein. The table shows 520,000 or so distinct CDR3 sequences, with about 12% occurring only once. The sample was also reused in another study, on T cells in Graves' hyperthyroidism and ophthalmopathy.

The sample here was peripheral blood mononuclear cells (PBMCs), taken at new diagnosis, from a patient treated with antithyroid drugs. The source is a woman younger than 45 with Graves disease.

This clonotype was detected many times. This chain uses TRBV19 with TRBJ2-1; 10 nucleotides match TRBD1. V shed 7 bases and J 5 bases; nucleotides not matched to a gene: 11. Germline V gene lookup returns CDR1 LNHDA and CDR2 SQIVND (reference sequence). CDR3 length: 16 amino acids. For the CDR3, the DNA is TGTGCCAGTACCACCTCCCCCGGGACAGGGGACAATGAGCAGTTCTTC. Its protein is CASTTSPGTGDNEQFF. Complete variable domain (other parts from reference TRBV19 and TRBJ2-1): DGGITQSPKYLFRKEGQNVTLSCEQNLNHDAMYWYRQDPGQGLRLIYYSQIVNDFQKGDIAEGYSVSREKKESFPLTVTSAQKNPTAFYLCASTTSPGTGDNEQFFGPGTRLTVL.

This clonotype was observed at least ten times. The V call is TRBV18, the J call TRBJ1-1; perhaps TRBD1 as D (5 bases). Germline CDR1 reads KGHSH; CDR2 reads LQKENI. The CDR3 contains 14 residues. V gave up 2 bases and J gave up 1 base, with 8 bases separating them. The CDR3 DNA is TGTGCCAGCTCACCAGGGGGGGGGAACACTGAAGCTTTCTTT. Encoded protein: CASSPGGGNTEAFF.

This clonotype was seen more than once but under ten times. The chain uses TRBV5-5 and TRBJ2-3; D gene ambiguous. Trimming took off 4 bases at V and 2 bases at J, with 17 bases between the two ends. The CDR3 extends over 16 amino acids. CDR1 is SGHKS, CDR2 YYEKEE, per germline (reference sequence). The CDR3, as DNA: TGTGCCAGCAGCCCTCGACTCGTCCTCAACACAGATACGCAGTATTTT. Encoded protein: CASSPRLVLNTDTQYF.

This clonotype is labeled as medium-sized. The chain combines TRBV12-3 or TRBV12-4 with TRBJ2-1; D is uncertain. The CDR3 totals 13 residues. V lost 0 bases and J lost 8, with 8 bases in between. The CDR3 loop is CASSLARRDEQFF. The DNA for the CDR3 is TGTGCCAGCAGTTTAGCGCGTCGGGATGAGCAGTTCTTC.

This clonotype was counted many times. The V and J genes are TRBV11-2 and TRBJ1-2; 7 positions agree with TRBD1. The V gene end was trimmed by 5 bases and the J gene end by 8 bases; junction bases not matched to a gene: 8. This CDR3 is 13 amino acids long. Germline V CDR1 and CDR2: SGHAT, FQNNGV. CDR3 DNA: TGTGCCAGCAGCCCCCGGGACAGTTCGGGCTACACCTTC. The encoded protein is CASSPRDSSGYTF.

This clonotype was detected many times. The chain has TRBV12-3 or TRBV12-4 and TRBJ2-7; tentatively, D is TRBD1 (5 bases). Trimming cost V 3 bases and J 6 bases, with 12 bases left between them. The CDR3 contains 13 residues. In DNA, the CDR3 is TGTGCCAGCAGTTTGAACAGGCGAAGCGAGCAGTACTTC. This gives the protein CASSLNRRSEQYF.

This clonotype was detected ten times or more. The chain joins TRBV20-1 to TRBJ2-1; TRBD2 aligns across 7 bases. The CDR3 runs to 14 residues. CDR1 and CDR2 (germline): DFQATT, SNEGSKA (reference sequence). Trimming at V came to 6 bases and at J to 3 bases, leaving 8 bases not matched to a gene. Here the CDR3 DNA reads TGCAGTGCACCGACTAGCTACAACTACAATGAGCAGTTCTTC. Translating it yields CSAPTSYNYNEQFF.

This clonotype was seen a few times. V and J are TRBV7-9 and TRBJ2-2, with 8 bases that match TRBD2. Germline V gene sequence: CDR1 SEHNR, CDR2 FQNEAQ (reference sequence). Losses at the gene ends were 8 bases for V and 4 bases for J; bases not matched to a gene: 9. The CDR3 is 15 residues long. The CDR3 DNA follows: TGTGCCAGCCCCCCGACTAGCGTCACCACCGGGGAGCTGTTTTTT. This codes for CASPPTSVTTGELFF.

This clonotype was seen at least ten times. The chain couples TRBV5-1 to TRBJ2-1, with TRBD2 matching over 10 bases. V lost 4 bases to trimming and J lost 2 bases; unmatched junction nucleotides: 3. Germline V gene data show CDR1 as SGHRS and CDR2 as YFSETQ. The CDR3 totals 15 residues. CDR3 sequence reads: CASSVGLAAYNEQFF. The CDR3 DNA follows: TGCGCCAGCAGCGTAGGACTAGCGGCCTACAATGAGCAGTTCTTC.

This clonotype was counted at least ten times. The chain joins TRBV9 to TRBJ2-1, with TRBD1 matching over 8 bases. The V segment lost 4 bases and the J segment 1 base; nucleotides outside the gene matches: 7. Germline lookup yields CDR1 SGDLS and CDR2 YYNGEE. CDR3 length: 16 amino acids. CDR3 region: CASSLWTGNSYNEQFF. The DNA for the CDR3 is TGTGCCAGCAGCCTATGGACAGGGAATTCCTACAATGAGCAGTTCTTC. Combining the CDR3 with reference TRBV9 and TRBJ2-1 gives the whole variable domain DSGVTQTPKHLITATGQRVTLRCSPRSGDLSVYWYQQSLDQGLQFLIQYYNGEERAKGNILERFSAQQFPDLHSELNLSSLELGDSALYFCASSLWTGNSYNEQFFGPGTRLTVL.

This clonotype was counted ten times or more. The CDR3 reads CSGAGTGGWNTEAFF. CDR3 sequence (DNA): TGCAGCGGAGCCGGGACAGGGGGATGGAACACTGAAGCTTTCTTT. The V gene is TRBV29-1, the J gene TRBJ1-1; 11 nucleotides line up with TRBD1. The CDR3 loop spans 15 amino acids. J was trimmed by 1 base and V by 7 bases; bases with no gene match: 8. Looked up from germline, CDR1 is SQVTM and CDR2 is ANQGSEA. Based on the CDR3 plus reference TRBV29-1 and TRBJ1-1, the full variable domain is SAVISQKPSRDICQRGTSLTIQCQVDSQVTMMFWYRQQPGQSLTLIATANQGSEATYESGFVIDKFPISRPNLTFSTLTVSNMSPEDSSIYLCSGAGTGGWNTEAFFGQGTRLTVV.

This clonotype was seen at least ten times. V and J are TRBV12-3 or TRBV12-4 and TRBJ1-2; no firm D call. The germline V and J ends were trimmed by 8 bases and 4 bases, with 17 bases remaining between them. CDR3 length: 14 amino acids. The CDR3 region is CASGAGKALYGYTF. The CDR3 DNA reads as TGTGCCAGCGGTGCGGGCAAGGCCCTCTATGGCTACACCTTC.

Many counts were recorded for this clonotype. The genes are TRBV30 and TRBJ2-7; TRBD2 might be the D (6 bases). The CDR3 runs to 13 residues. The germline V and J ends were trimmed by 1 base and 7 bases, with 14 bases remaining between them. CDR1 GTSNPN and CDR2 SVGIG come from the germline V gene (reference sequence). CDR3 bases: TGTGCCTGGAGTGCGGGAGTGGGGCTTGAGCAGTACTTC. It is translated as CAWSAGVGLEQYF.

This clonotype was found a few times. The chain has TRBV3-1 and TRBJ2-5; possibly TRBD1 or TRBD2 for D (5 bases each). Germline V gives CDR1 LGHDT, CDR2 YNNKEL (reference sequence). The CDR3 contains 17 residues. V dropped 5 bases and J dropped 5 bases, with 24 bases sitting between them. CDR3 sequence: CASSASPWAGSRETQYF. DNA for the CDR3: TGTGCCAGCAGCGCCTCTCCCTGGGCAGGGAGCCGTGAGACCCAGTACTTC.

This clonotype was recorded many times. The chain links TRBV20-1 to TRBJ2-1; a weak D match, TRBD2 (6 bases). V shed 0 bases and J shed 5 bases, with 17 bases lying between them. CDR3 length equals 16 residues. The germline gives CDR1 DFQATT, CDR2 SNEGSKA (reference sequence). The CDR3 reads CSARDAGRGSNNEQFF. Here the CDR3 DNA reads TGCAGTGCTAGAGATGCGGGAAGGGGATCCAACAATGAGCAGTTCTTC.

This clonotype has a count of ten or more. The CDR3 sequence: CASSREMNTEAFF. CDR3 in DNA: TGTGCCAGCAGTCGAGAGATGAACACTGAAGCTTTCTTT. This sequence joins TRBV6-1 and TRBJ1-1, with unresolved D. V dropped 5 bases and J dropped 0 bases, with 7 bases sitting between them. In germline, CDR1 is MNHNS, CDR2 SASEGT. The CDR3 length is 13 residues.

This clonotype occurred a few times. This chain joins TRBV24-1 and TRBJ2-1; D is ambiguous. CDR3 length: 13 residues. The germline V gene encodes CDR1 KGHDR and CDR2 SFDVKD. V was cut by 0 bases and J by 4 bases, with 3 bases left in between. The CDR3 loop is CATSDLAYNEQFF. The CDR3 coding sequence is TGTGCCACCAGTGATTTGGCTTACAATGAGCAGTTCTTC.

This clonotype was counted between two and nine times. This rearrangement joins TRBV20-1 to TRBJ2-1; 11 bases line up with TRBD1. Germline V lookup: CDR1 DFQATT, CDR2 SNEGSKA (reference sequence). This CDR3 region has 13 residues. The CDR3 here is CSGTGGVTNEQFF. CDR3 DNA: TGCAGCGGGACAGGGGGTGTAACCAATGAGCAGTTCTTC.

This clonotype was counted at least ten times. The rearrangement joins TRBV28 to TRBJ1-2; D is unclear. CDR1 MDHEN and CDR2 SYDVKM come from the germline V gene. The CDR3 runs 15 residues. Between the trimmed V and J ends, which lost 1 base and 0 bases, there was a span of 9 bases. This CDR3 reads CASSLSPPPNYGYTF. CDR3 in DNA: TGTGCCAGCAGTTTATCCCCCCCACCTAACTATGGCTACACCTTC.

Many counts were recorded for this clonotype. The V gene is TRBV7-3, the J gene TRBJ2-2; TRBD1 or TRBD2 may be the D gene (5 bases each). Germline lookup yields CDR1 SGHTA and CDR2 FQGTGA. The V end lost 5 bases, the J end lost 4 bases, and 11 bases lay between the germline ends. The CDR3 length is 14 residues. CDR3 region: CASSPGPGTGELFF. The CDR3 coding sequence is TGTGCCAGCAGCCCGGGGCCGGGCACCGGGGAGCTGTTTTTT.

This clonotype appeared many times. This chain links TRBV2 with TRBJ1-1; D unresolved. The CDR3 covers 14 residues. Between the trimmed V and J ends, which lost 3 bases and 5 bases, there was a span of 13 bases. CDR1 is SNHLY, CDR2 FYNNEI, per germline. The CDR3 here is CASSDTEGGTEAFF. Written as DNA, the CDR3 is TGTGCCAGCAGTGATACAGAGGGAGGGACTGAAGCTTTCTTT.

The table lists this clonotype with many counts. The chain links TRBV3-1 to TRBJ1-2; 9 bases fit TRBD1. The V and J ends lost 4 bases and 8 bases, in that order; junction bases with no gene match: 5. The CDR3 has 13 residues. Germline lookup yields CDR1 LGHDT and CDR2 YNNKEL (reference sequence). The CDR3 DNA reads TGTGCCAGCAGCCCCACAGGGGGCGGCGGCTACACCTTC. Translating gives CASSPTGGGGYTF.

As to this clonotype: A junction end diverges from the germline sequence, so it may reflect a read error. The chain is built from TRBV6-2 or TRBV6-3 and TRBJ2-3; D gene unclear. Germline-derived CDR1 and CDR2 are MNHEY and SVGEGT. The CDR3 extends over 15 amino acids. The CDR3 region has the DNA TGTGCCATCAGTGATCCACCCACCGGTTCAGATACGCAGTATTTT. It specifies CAISDPPTGSDTQYF.

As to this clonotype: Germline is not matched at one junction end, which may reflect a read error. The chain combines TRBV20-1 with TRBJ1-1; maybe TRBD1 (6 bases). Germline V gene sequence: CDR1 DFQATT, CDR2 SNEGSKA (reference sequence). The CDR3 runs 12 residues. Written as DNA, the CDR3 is TGCAGTGCCGAAACCAAGGGACATGAAGCTCTCTTT. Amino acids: CSAETKGHEALF.

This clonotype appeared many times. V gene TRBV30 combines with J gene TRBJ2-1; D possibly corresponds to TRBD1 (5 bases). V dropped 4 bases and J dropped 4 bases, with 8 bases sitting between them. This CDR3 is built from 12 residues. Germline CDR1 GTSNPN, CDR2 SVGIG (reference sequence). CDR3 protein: CAWTSGYNEQFF. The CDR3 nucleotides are TGTGCCTGGACTTCAGGGTACAATGAGCAGTTCTTC.

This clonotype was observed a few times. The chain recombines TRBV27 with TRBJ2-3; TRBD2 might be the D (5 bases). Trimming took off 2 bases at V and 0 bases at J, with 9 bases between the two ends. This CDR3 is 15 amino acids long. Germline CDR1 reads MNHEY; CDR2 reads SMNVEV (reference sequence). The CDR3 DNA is TGTGCCAGCAGTTTACAGCGGCAGAGCACAGATACGCAGTATTTT. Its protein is CASSLQRQSTDTQYF.

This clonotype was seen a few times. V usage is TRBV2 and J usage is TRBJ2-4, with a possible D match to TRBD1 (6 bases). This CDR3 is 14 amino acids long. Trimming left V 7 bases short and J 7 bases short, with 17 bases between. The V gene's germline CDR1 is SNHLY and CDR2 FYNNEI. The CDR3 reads CASKQGQILNIQYF. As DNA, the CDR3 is TGTGCCAGCAAGCAGGGACAAATCCTTAACATTCAGTACTTC.

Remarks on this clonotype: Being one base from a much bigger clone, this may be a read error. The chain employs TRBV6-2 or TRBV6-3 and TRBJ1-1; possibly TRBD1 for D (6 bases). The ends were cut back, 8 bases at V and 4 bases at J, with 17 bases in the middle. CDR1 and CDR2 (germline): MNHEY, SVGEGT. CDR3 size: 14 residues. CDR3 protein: CASGPGGPITEAFF. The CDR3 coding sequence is TGTGCCAGCGGACCGGGGGGCCCGATCACTGAAGCTTTCTTT.

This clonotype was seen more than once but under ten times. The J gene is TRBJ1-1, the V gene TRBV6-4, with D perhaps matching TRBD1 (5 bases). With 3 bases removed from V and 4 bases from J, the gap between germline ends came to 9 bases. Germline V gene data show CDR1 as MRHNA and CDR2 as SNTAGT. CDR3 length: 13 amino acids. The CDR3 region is CASSEVGGTEAFF. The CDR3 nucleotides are TGTGCCAGCAGTGAAGTTGGGGGCACTGAAGCTTTCTTT.

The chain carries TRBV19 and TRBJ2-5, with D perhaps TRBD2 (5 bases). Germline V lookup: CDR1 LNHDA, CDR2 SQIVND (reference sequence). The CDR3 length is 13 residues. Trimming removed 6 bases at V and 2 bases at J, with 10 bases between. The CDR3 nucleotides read TGTGCCAGTAGGCGGGCAGGACAAGAGACCCAGTACTTC. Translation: CASRRAGQETQYF.

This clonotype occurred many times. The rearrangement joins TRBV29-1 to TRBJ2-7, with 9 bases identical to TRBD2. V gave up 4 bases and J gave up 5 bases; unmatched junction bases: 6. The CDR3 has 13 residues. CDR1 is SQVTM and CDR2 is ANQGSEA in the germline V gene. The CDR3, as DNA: TGCAGCGTTGTCGCTCTAGCGGGGCACGAGCAGTACTTC. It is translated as CSVVALAGHEQYF.

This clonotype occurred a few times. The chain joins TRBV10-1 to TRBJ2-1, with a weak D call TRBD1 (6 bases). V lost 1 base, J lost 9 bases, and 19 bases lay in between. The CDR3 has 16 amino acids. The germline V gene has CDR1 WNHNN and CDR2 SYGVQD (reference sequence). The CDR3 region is CASSELNRVFIVEQFF. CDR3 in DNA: TGCGCCAGCAGTGAGTTAAACAGGGTATTCATCGTTGAGCAGTTCTTC.